This TCR beta chain was documented in a study of blood T cell repertoires in COVID-19. Study overall: From the United States, Italy and Spain came samples of acute and convalescent COVID-19. T cells, B-cell-depleted T cells, or PBMCs supplied cDNA or gDNA.

The V end was cut by 3 bases, the J end by 0 bases, with 12 bases between. This CDR3 region has 15 residues. CDR1 and CDR2 from the germline V gene are GTSNPN and SVGIG (reference sequence). Methods used by the authors: Reference gene primer amplification gave nucleated cell count estimates. Sequencing was performed with immunoSEQ multiplex PCR; in TCRdb, only in-frame clones are kept and a portion is missing. The DNA gave D and trimming, while V, J and clone size come from that table. The sample holds under 250,000 clones, roughly 80% seen once. Source material: peripheral blood. This clonotype originated in a woman under 30 with acute or convalescent COVID-19. V usage is TRBV30 and J usage is TRBJ2-1; D is undetermined. The CDR3 DNA reads as TGTGCCTGGAGGGCAACAGAGAGCTCCTACAATGAGCAGTTCTTC. Its protein product is CAWRATESSYNEQFF.